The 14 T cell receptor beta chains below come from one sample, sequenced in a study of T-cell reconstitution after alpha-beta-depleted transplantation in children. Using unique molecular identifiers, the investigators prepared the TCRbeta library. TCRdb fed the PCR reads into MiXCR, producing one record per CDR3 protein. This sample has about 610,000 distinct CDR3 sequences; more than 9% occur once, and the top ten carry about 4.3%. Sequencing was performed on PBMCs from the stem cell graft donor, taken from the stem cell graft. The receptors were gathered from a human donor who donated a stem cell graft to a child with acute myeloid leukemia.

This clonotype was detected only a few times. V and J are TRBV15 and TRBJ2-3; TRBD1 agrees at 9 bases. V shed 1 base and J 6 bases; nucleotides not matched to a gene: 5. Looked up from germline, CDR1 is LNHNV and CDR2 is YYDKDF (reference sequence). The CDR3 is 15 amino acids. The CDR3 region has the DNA TGTGCCACCAGCAGAGGGGACAGGGTTGAGGATACGCAGTATTTT. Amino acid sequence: CATSRGDRVEDTQYF. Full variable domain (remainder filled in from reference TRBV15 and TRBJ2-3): DAMVIQNPRYQVTQFGKPVTLSCSQTLNHNVMYWYQQKSSQAPKLLFHYYDKDFNNEADTPDNFQSRRPNTSFCFLDIRSPGLGDTAMYLCATSRGDRVEDTQYFGPGTRLTVL.

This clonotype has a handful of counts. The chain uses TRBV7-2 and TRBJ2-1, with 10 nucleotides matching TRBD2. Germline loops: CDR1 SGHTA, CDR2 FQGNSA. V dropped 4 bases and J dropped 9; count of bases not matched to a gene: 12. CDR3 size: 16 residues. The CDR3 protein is CASSYYLAGGPGEQFF. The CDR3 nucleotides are TGTGCCAGCAGCTACTACTTAGCGGGAGGCCCTGGTGAGCAGTTCTTC.

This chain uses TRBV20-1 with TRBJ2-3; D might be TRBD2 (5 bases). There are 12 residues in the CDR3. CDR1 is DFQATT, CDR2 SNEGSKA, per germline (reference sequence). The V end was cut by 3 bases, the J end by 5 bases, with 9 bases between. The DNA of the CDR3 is TGCAGTGCTAGGCAGGCGGGAGATACGCAGTATTTT. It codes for CSARQAGDTQYF.

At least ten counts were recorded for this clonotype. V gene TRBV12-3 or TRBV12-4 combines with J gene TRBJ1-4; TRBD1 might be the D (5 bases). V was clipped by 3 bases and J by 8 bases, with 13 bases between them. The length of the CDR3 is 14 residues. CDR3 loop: CASSFRQGVEKLFF. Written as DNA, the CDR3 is TGTGCCAGCAGTTTCCGCCAGGGTGTAGAAAAACTGTTTTTT.

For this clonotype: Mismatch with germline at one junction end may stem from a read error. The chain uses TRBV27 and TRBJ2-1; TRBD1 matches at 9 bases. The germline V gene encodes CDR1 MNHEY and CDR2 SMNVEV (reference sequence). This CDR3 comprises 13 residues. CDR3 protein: CASSLGQGTSMVF. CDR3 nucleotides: TGTGCCAGCAGTTTGGGACAGGGAACTTCGATGGTCTTC.

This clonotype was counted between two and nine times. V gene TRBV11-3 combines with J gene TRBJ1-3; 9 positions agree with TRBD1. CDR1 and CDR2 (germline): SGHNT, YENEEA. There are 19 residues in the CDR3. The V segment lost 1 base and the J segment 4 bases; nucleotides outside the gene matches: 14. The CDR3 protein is CASSLVSPLRTGEGNTIYF. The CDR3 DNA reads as TGTGCCAGCAGCTTAGTAAGCCCCCTACGGACAGGGGAAGGAAACACCATATATTTT.

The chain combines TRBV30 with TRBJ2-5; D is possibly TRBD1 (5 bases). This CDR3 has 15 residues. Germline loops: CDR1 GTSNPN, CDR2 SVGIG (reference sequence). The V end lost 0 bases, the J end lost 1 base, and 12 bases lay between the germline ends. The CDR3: CAWSVKGRVQETQYF. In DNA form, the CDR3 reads TGTGCCTGGAGTGTAAAGGGCAGGGTCCAAGAGACCCAGTACTTC.

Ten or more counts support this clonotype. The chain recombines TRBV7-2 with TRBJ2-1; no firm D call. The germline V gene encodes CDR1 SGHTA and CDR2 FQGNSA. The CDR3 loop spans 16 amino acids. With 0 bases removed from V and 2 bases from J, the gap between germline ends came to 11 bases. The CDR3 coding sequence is TGTGCCAGCAGCTTAGCCCCTGACCAGACCTACAATGAGCAGTTCTTC. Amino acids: CASSLAPDQTYNEQFF.

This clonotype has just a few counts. CDR3 nucleotides: TGCAGTGCTAGGGAACACGAGCAGTACTTC. Amino acids: CSAREHEQYF. This sequence joins TRBV20-1 and TRBJ2-7; unclear D gene. This CDR3 has 10 amino acids. In germline, CDR1 is DFQATT, CDR2 SNEGSKA (reference sequence). The germline V and J ends were trimmed by 3 bases and 5 bases, with 5 bases remaining between them.

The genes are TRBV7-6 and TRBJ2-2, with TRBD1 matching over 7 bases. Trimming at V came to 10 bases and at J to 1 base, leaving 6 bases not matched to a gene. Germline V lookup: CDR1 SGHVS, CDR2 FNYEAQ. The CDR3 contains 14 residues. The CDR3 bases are TGTGCCACCAGGGGGTATCTGAACACCGGGGAGCTGTTTTTT. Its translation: CATRGYLNTGELFF.

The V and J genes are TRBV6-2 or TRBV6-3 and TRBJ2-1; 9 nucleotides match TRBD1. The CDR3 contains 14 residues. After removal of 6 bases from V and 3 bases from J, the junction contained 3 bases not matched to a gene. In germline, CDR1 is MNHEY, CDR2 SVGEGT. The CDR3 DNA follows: TGTGCCAGCAGCGAGACAGGGGGCTACAATGAGCAGTTCTTC. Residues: CASSETGGYNEQFF.

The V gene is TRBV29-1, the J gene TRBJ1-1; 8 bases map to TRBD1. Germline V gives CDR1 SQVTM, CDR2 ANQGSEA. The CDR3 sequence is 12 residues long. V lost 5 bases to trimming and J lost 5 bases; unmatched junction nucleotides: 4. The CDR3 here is CSVNRGGTEAFF. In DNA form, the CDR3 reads TGCAGCGTTAACAGGGGGGGGACTGAAGCTTTCTTT.

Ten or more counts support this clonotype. The CDR3: CASSSPGLAGGPFENEQFF. In DNA, the CDR3 is TGTGCCAGCAGCTCCCCGGGACTAGCGGGAGGGCCTTTTGAGAATGAGCAGTTCTTC. The chain has TRBV7-3 and TRBJ2-1; 16 nucleotides agree with TRBD2. The CDR3 contains 19 residues. Per the germline V gene, CDR1 is SGHTA and CDR2 is FQGTGA. Trimming removed 4 bases from V and 7 bases from J; junction bases left unmatched: 13.

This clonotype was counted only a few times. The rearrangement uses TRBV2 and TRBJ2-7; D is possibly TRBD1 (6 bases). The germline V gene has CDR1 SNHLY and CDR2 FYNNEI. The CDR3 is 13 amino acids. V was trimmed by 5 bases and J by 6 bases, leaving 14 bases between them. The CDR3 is CASSNRGFGEQYF. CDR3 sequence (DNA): TGTGCCAGCAGTAATAGGGGGTTCGGCGAGCAGTACTTC. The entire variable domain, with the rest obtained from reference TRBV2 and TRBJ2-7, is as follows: EPEVTQTPSHQVTQMGQEVILRCVPISNHLYFYWYRQILGQKVEFLVSFYNNEISEKSEIFDDQFSVERPDGSNFTLKIRSTKLEDSAMYFCASSNRGFGEQYFGPGTRLTVT.